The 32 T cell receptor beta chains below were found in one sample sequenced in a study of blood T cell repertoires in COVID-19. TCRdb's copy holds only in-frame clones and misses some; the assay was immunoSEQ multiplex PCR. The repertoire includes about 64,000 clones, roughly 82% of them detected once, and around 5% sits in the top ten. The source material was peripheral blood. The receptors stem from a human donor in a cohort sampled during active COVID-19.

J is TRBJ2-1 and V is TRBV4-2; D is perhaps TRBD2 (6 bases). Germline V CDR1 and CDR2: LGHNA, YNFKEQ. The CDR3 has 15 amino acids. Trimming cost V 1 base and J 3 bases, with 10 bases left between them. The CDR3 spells CASSQASANYNEQFF. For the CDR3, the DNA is TGTGCCAGCAGCCAAGCTAGCGCGAACTACAATGAGCAGTTCTTC.

In nucleotides, the CDR3 is TGCAGCGTTGTGGGGGAGGGGAACATTCAGTACTTC. Translated: CSVVGEGNIQYF. The chain joins TRBV29-1 to TRBJ2-4, with 7 nucleotides matching TRBD2. The CDR3 is 12 residues long. V lost 4 bases to trimming and J lost 7 bases; unmatched junction nucleotides: 4. Germline V lookup: CDR1 SQVTM, CDR2 ANQGSEA. Full variable domain (rest looked up from reference TRBV29-1 and TRBJ2-4): SAVISQKPSRDICQRGTSLTIQCQVDSQVTMMFWYRQQPGQSLTLIATANQGSEATYESGFVIDKFPISRPNLTFSTLTVSNMSPEDSSIYLCSVVGEGNIQYFGAGTRLSVL.

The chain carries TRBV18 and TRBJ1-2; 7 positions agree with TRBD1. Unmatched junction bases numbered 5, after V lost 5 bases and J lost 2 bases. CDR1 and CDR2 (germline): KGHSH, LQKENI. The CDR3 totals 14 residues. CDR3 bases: TGTGCCAGCTCATCTTCGGGACAGAACTATGGCTACACCTTC. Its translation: CASSSSGQNYGYTF.

Here the CDR3 DNA reads TGTGCCACCAGTGATTTTGAGGGTTTCACAGATACGCAGTATTTT. It codes for CATSDFEGFTDTQYF. The V and J genes are TRBV24-1 and TRBJ2-3; D might be TRBD2 (5 bases). The CDR3 is 15 residues long. V was shortened by 1 base and J by 2 bases, with 9 bases between the two germline ends. CDR1 and CDR2 (germline): KGHDR, SFDVKD.

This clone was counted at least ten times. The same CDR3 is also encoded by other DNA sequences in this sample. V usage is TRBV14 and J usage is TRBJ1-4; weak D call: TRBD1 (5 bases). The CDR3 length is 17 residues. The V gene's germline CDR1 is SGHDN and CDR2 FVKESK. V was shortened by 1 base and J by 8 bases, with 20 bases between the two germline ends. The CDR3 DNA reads TGTGCCAGCAGCCAAGGAAGGCGGGGGGGAGGGCGAGAAAAACTGTTTTTT. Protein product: CASSQGRRGGGREKLFF.

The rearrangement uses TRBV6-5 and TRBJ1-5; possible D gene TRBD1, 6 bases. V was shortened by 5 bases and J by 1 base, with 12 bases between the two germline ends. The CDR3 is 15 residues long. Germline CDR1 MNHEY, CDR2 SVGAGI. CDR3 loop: CASSRGGLSNQPQHF. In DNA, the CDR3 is TGTGCCAGCAGTAGGGGGGGCTTAAGCAATCAGCCCCAGCATTTT.

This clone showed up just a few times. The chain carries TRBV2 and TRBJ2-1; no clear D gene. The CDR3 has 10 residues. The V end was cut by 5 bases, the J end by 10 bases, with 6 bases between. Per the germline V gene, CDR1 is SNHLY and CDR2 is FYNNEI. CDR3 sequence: CASSLTEQFF. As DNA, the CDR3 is TGTGCCAGCAGTTTGACAGAGCAGTTCTTC.

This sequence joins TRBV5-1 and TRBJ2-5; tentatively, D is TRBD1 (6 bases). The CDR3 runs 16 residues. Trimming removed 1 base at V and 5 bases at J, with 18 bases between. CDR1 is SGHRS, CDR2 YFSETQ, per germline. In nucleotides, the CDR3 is TGCGCCAGCAGCTTGAATAGTGGGGGCCGATCGGAGACCCAGTACTTC. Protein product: CASSLNSGGRSETQYF.

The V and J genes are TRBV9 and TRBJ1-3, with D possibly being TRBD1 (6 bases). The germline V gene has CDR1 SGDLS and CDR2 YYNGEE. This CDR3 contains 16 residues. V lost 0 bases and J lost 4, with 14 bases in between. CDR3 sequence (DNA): TGTGCCAGCAGCGTAGGGCTGGGGGCACCAGGAAACACCATATATTTT. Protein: CASSVGLGAPGNTIYF.

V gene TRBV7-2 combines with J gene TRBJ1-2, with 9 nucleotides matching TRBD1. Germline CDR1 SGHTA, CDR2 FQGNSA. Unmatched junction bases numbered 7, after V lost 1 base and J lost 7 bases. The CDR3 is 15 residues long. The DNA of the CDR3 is TGTGCCAGCAGCTTAGACCCGGGACAGGGAGGTGGCTACACCTTC. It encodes CASSLDPGQGGGYTF.

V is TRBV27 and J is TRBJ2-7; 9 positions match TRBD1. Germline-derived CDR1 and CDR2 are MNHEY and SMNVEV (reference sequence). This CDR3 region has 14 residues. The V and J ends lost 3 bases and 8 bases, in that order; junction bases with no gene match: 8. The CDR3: CASSFRTGERKQYF. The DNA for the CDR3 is TGTGCCAGCAGTTTCCGGACAGGGGAAAGGAAGCAGTACTTC.

The CDR3 bases are TGCGCCAGCAGCTTGGAATCGACTCCCTTCTACGAGCAGTACTTC. This codes for CASSLESTPFYEQYF. V is TRBV5-1 and J is TRBJ2-7, with unresolved D. The CDR3 has 15 residues. Trimming took off 0 bases at V and 3 bases at J, with 13 bases between the two ends. In germline, CDR1 is SGHRS, CDR2 YFSETQ.

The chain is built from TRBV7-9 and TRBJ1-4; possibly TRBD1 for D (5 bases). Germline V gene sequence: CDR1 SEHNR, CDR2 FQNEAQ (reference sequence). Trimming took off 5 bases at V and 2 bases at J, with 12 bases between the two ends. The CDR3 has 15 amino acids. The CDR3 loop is CASSLGRGTNEKLFF. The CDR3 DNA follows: TGTGCCAGCAGCCTCGGACGGGGGACTAATGAAAAACTGTTTTTT.

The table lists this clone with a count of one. The CDR3 sequence: CASSYSPSGGTDTQYF. In nucleotides, the CDR3 is TGTGCCAGCAGTTACAGTCCTAGCGGGGGCACAGATACGCAGTATTTT. The V call is TRBV6-5, the J call TRBJ2-3; 9 bases align to TRBD2. V lost 2 bases to trimming and J lost 1 base; unmatched junction nucleotides: 4. The CDR3 spans 16 residues. Germline V gene lookup returns CDR1 MNHEY and CDR2 SVGAGI.

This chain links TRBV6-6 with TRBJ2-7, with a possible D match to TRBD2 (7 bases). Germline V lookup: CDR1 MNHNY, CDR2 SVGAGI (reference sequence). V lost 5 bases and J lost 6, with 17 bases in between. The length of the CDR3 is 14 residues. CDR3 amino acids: CASSNGGPGVEQYF. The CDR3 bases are TGTGCCAGCAGTAACGGGGGGCCAGGCGTCGAGCAGTACTTC.

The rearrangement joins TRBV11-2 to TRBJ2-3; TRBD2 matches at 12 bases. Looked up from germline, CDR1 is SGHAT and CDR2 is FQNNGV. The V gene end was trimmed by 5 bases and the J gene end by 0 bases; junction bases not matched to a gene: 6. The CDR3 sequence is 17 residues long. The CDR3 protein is CASSRGTSGPSTDTQYF. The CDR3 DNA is TGTGCCAGCAGCCGCGGGACTAGCGGGCCTAGCACAGATACGCAGTATTTT.

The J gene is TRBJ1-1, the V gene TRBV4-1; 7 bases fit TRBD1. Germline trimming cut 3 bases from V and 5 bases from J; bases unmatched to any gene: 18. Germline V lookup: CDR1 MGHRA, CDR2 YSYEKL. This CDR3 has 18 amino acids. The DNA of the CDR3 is TGCGCCAGCAGCCAGATAACACGATCACACAGGGGTGGAACTGAAGCTTTCTTT. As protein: CASSQITRSHRGGTEAFF.

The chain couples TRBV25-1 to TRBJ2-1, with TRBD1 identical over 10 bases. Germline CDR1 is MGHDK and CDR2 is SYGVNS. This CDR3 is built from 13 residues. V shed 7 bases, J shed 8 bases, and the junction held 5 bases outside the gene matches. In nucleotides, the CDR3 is TGTGCCAGCACCCGACAGGGGGCCCATGAGCAGTTCTTC. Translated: CASTRQGAHEQFF.

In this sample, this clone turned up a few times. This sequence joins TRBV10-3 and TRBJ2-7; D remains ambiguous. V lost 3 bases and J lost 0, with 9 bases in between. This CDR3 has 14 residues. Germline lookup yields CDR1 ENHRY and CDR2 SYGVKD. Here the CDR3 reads CAISEAGSSYEQYF. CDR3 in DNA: TGTGCCATCAGTGAAGCCGGTAGCTCCTACGAGCAGTACTTC.

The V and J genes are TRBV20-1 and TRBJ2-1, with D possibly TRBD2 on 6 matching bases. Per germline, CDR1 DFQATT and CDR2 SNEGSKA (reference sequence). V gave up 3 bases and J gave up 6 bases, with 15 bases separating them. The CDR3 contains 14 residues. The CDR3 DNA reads TGCAGTGCTAGTTCCCCGACTAGTTTCAATGAGCAGTTCTTC. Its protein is CSASSPTSFNEQFF.

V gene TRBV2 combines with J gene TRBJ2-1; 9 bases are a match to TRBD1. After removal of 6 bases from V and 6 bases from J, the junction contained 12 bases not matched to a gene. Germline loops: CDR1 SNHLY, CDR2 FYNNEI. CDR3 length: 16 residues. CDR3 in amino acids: CASSPDRGPLSNEQFF. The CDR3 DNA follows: TGTGCCAGCAGCCCGGACAGGGGACCGCTTAGCAATGAGCAGTTCTTC. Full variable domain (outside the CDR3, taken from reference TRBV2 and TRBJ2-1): EPEVTQTPSHQVTQMGQEVILRCVPISNHLYFYWYRQILGQKVEFLVSFYNNEISEKSEIFDDQFSVERPDGSNFTLKIRSTKLEDSAMYFCASSPDRGPLSNEQFFGPGTRLTVL.

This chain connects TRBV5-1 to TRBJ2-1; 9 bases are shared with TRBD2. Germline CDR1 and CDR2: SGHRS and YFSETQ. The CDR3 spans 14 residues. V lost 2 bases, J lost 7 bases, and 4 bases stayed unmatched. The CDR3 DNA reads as TGCGCCAGCAGCTTAGGGACTAGCCGTAATGAGCAGTTCTTC. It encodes CASSLGTSRNEQFF.

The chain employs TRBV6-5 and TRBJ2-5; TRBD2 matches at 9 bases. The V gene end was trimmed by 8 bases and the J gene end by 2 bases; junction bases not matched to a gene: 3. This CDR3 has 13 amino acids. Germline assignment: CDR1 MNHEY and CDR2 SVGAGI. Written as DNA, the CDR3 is TGTGCCAGCCAGCGGGGGGTTCAAGAGACCCAGTACTTC. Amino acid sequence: CASQRGVQETQYF.

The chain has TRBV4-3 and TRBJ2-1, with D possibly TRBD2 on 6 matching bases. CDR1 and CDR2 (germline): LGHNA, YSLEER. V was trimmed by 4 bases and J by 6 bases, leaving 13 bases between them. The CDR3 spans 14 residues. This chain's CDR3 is CASSRAVGGNEQFF. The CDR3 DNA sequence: TGCGCCAGCAGCCGCGCAGTGGGAGGCAATGAGCAGTTCTTC.

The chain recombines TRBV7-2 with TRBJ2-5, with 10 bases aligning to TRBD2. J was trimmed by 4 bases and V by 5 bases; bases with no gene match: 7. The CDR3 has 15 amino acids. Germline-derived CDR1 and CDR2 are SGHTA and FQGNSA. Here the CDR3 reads CASSPGTSVGETQYF. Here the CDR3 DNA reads TGTGCCAGCAGCCCTGGGACTAGCGTCGGAGAGACCCAGTACTTC.

CDR3 sequence reads: CASSLGDRVGNQPQHF. Written as DNA, the CDR3 is TGTGCCAGCAGTTTAGGGGACAGGGTAGGAAATCAGCCCCAGCATTTT. The chain recombines TRBV28 with TRBJ1-5; 9 bases match TRBD1. Germline V CDR1 and CDR2: MDHEN, SYDVKM. Trimming cost V 2 bases and J 4 bases; bases outside gene matches: 6. The CDR3 consists of 16 residues.

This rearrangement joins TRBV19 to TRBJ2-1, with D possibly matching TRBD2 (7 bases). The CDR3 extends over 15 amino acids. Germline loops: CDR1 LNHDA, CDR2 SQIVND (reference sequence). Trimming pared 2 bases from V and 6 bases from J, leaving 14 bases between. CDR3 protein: CASSIKGGPSNEQFF. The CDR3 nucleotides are TGTGCCAGTAGTATAAAGGGGGGGCCCTCCAATGAGCAGTTCTTC.

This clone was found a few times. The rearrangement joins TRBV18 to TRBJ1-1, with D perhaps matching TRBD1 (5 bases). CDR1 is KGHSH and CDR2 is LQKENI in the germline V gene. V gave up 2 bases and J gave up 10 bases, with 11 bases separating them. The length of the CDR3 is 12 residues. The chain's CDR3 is CASSPFGGRAFF. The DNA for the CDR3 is TGTGCCAGCTCACCATTCGGGGGTAGAGCTTTCTTT.

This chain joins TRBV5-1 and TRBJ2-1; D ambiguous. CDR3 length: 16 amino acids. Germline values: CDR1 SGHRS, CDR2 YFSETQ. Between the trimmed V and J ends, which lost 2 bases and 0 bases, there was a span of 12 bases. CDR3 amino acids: CASSLSSGNSYNEQFF. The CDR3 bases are TGCGCCAGCAGCTTATCCTCCGGTAACTCCTACAATGAGCAGTTCTTC.

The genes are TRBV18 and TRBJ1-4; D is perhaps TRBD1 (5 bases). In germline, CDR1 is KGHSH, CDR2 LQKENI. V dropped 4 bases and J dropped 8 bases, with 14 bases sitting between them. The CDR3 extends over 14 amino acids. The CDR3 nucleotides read TGTGCCAGCTCACGCCGGGGGTTAGACGAAAAACTGTTTTTT. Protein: CASSRRGLDEKLFF.

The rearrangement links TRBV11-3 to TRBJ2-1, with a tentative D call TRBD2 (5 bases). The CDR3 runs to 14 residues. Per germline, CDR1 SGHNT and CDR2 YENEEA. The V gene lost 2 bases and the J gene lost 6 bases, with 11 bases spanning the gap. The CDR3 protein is CASSLRSSSNEQFF. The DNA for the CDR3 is TGTGCCAGCAGCTTACGTTCTAGCTCCAATGAGCAGTTCTTC.

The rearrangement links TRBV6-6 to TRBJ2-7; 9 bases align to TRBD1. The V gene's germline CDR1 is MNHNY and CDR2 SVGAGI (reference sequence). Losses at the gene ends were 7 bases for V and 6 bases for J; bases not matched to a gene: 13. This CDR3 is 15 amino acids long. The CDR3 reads CASTDPGTGTLEQYF. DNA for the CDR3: TGTGCCAGCACCGACCCGGGGACAGGGACTCTCGAGCAGTACTTC.